This is a list of T cell receptor beta chains from one sample in a study of OX40 agonist ivuxolimab in advanced cancers. Profiling relied on immunoSEQ multiplex PCR, and the TCRdb table lists in-frame clones only, not all of them. The profile covers roughly 80,000 clones, with approximately 86% appearing a single time and 1.5% to 2% taken by the ten largest. The sample was CD4+ or CD8+ T cells sorted from blood, taken in a trial of the OX40 agonist ivuxolimab. The receptors stem from an adult with an advanced solid tumor such as melanoma, head and neck, liver or kidney cancer. Each CDR3 is given with its conserved first and last residue. D genes are given only for firm matches. Size values are once, few and many counts, or a class for expanded clones, and some rows have none.

v_call	d_call	clone_size	j_call	cdr3_nt	cdr3_aa
TRBV9	.	.	TRBJ1-5	TGTGCCAGCAGCGTCGGAGTTGGGGGCAATCAGCCCCAGCATTTT	CASSVGVGGNQPQHF
TRBV2	.	.	TRBJ2-7	TGTGCCAGCAGTGAGAAAGGCCTAACCCCTTCCGGGACATTGTCCTACGAGCAGTACTTC	CASSEKGLTPSGTLSYEQYF
TRBV5-1	.	.	TRBJ2-1	TGCGCCAGCAGCTCGGGCACCACAGGGAGGAGAAGGAATGAGCAGTTCTTC	CASSSGTTGRRRNEQFF
TRBV5-6	TRBD2	.	TRBJ2-5	TGTGCCAGCAGCTTGGGGGTAGCGGGGCCTCAAGAGACCCAGTACTTC	CASSLGVAGPQETQYF
TRBV6-1	.	.	TRBJ2-5	TGTGCCAGCAGTGAAAGGAACGACGGGACCCAGTACTTC	CASSERNDGTQYF
TRBV14	.	once	TRBJ1-5	TGTGCCAGCAGCCAAAGTGGAAGCAGGCAGCCCCAGCATTTT	CASSQSGSRQPQHF
TRBV19	.	.	TRBJ2-5	TGTGCCAGTAGTAGGAGTGCGGGAACAGAGACCCAGTACTTC	CASSRSAGTETQYF
TRBV11-2	.	.	TRBJ2-3	TGTGCCAGCAGCTTAGACCCGGGCCCCATAGCAGATACGCAGTATTTT	CASSLDPGPIADTQYF
TRBV10-3	.	.	TRBJ2-1	TGTGCCATCCGGGACCCCGCCCGCAATGAGCAGTTCTTC	CAIRDPARNEQFF
TRBV7-2	TRBD1	.	TRBJ2-7	TGTGCCAGCAGTAGACAGGGGTACTCCTACGAGCAGTACTTC	CASSRQGYSYEQYF
TRBV6-1	.	.	TRBJ1-6	TGTGCCAGCAGTGAACAGGGGTGGTCACCCCTCCACTTT	CASSEQGWSPLHF
TRBV11-1	TRBD1	.	TRBJ2-5	TGTGCCAGCAGCCAAGGGAACAGGGGGGCCCAAGAGACCCAGTACTTC	CASSQGNRGAQETQYF
TRBV10-1	TRBD2	.	TRBJ2-3	TGCGCCAGCAGTGAAGGCGGGAGCGGTGCAGATACGCAGTATTTT	CASSEGGSGADTQYF
TRBV19	TRBD2	.	TRBJ2-3	TGTGCCAGTAGTCCGGGTGGCGGCGGGAGTTTGGATACGCAGTATTTT	CASSPGGGGSLDTQYF
TRBV2	TRBD1	.	TRBJ1-2	TGTGCCAGCACGACCGGGACCACCACCTCGACAGGGACCCGCCAAAATAACTATGGCTACACCTTC	CASTTGTTTSTGTRQNNYGYTF
TRBV5-4	.	.	TRBJ1-2	TGTGCCAGCAGTTACGGACAGTACTATGGCTACACCTTC	CASSYGQYYGYTF
TRBV19	TRBD1	.	TRBJ1-3	TGTGCCAGTAGTTGGAAGGGGGCGCGCGGAAACACCATATATTTT	CASSWKGARGNTIYF
TRBV5-1	.	.	TRBJ2-4	TGCGCCAGCAGCTTGGCCGGCGGTAGTGACATTCAGTACTTC	CASSLAGGSDIQYF
TRBV5-1	.	few	TRBJ2-2	TGCGCCAGCAGCATGACTAGCACCGGGGAGCTGTTTTTT	CASSMTSTGELFF
TRBV30	.	.	TRBJ1-3	TGTGCCTGGAGTGGGGCAGGGGGAAACACCATATATTTT	CAWSGAGGNTIYF
TRBV13	TRBD1	.	TRBJ1-6	TGTGCCAGCAGCTCCTTCCGGGTTTCAGGGGGCGATTCACCCCTCCACTTT	CASSSFRVSGGDSPLHF
TRBV6-5	.	.	TRBJ1-1	TGTGCCAGCAGTTACCTGAACATGAACACTGAAGCTTTCTTT	CASSYLNMNTEAFF
TRBV4-3	TRBD1	.	TRBJ2-1	TGCGCCAGCAGCCAAACACAGGGGTTTGGCAATGAGCAGTTCTTC	CASSQTQGFGNEQFF
TRBV4-1	.	.	TRBJ2-5	TGCGCCAGCAGCCAACGGGCAGGACCACAAGAGACCCAGTACTTC	CASSQRAGPQETQYF
TRBV7-2	.	once	TRBJ2-7	TGTGCCAGCAGCTATTTTAGCCAGAGCTCCTACGAGCAGTACTTC	CASSYFSQSSYEQYF
TRBV7-2	TRBD2	.	TRBJ2-2	TGTGCCAGCAGCCTAAAGGTAGCGGGGGCCCAGAACACCGGGGAGCTGTTTTTT	CASSLKVAGAQNTGELFF
TRBV27	.	.	TRBJ2-5	TGTGCCAGCAGTCCGGCTGGGACCAACCAAGAGACCCAGTACTTC	CASSPAGTNQETQYF
TRBV20-1	.	.	TRBJ2-7	TGCAGTGCCCAGCATCAAGAAGAGCAGTACTTC	CSAQHQEEQYF
TRBV28	.	.	TRBJ1-1	TGTGCCACCAACCTCAACACTGAAGCTTTCTTT	CATNLNTEAFF
TRBV28	TRBD2	.	TRBJ2-7	TGTGCCAGCAGCATTGGGACTAGCGGATCCTACGAGCAGTACTTC	CASSIGTSGSYEQYF
TRBV9	TRBD2	.	TRBJ2-3	TGTGCCAGCAGCGTGGCACTAGCGTGGGGGGATACGCAGTATTTT	CASSVALAWGDTQYF
TRBV27	.	.	TRBJ2-2	TGTGCCAGCAGTACTGACTTTCGCGGGGCGGGCACCGGGGAGCTGTTTTTT	CASSTDFRGAGTGELFF
TRBV5-6	.	few	TRBJ1-2	TGTGCCACCACCCGGGACATAAACTATGGCTACACCTTC	CATTRDINYGYTF
TRBV7-2	.	.	TRBJ1-5	TGTGCCAGCAGCTTGCGAGGTAATCAGCCCCAGCATTTT	CASSLRGNQPQHF
TRBV6-5	.	few	TRBJ2-3	TGTGCCAGCAGTGATGGGGGAAATACGCAGTATTTT	CASSDGGNTQYF
TRBV7-2	.	.	TRBJ1-3	TGTGCCAGCAGCGTGACAGGATCTGGAAACACCATATATTTT	CASSVTGSGNTIYF
TRBV9	TRBD1	.	TRBJ2-7	TGTGCCAGCAGCCCCATGACAGGGAACTACGAGCAGTACTTC	CASSPMTGNYEQYF
TRBV7-2	.	.	TRBJ2-5	TGTGCCAGCAGCTTAGATCTAGGGACGTGGGAGACCCAGTACTTC	CASSLDLGTWETQYF
TRBV5-1	.	.	TRBJ1-2	TGCGCCAGCAGCTTGGGTTCGGATTTGGATGGCTACACCTTC	CASSLGSDLDGYTF
TRBV18	.	once	TRBJ2-5	TGTGCCAGCTCAGTAAATCAACCGGGACGGAAACAAGAGACCCAGTACTTC	CASSVNQPGRKQETQYF
TRBV11-3	.	.	TRBJ1-5	TGTGCCAGCAGCTTACTGCCAGGGGTTGATCAGCCCCAGCATTTT	CASSLLPGVDQPQHF
TRBV10-3	.	once	TRBJ1-4	TGTGCCATCAGTGAGTCAGGGAATAATGAAAAACTGTTTTTT	CAISESGNNEKLFF
TRBV6-1	.	few	TRBJ2-5	TGTGCCAGCGGTCAAAGGTTTGGGGAGACCCAGTACTTC	CASGQRFGETQYF
TRBV18	.	.	TRBJ1-5	TGTGCCAGCTCACCACTGGGTGTTGGGAATCAGCCCCAGCATTTT	CASSPLGVGNQPQHF
TRBV15	.	.	TRBJ2-6	TGTGCCACCAGCACTTCAGGGGACGGGGCCAACGTCCTGACTTTC	CATSTSGDGANVLTF